Below are 7 T cell receptor beta chains sequenced from a single sample in a study of shared clonotypes between healthy human individuals. Assay: immunoSEQ multiplex PCR; the TCRdb copy retains only in-frame clones and omits some. The sample carries fewer than 3 million clones, approximately 90% recorded once. Source material: naive CD4+ T cells from PBMCs. The sample's subset: CD45RA+ positively selected. These receptors all stem from a man in his late teens or twenties in good health. Some clones in this sample may be carry-over from other donors' samples.

The chain couples TRBV19 to TRBJ1-5; 7 bases match TRBD1. The CDR3 is 14 residues long. Per germline, CDR1 LNHDA and CDR2 SQIVND (reference sequence). Unmatched junction bases numbered 9, after V lost 5 bases and J lost 8 bases. The CDR3 here is CASSAGQARKPQHF. The DNA of the CDR3 is TGTGCCAGTAGTGCAGGACAGGCGAGAAAGCCCCAGCATTTT.

Only a few counts were recorded for this clone. The chain carries TRBV28 and TRBJ1-1; D is possibly TRBD1 (5 bases). The CDR3 runs to 14 residues. Trimming removed 2 bases from V and 6 bases from J, with 13 bases in between. Germline V gene lookup returns CDR1 MDHEN and CDR2 SYDVKM. Here the CDR3 DNA reads TGTGCCAGCAGTTTAGCCCGACAGCGGGCTGAAGCTTTCTTT. Translation gives CASSLARQRAEAFF.

This rearrangement joins TRBV28 to TRBJ1-4; D might be TRBD1 (6 bases). Germline lookup yields CDR1 MDHEN and CDR2 SYDVKM. V lost 3 bases and J 8 bases, leaving 25 bases between the germline ends. The CDR3 is 18 residues long. CDR3 in amino acids: CASSLIAWRGGANEKLFF. CDR3 nucleotides: TGTGCCAGCAGTTTGATAGCCTGGAGGGGGGGCGCCAACGAAAAACTGTTTTTT.

As DNA, the CDR3 is TGTGCCAGCAGCCTCTCGGGACAGGGCAATCAGCCCCAGCATTTT. This codes for CASSLSGQGNQPQHF. The V call is TRBV2, the J call TRBJ1-5; TRBD1 aligns across 8 bases. The CDR3 is 15 amino acids. Germline lookup yields CDR1 SNHLY and CDR2 FYNNEI. V trimming: 6 bases; J trimming: 2 bases; junction bases outside the gene matches: 6.

The rearrangement joins TRBV6-1 to TRBJ1-3, with D perhaps matching TRBD1 (6 bases). CDR3 length: 19 amino acids. V dropped 2 bases and J dropped 0 bases, with 20 bases sitting between them. The germline V gene has CDR1 MNHNS and CDR2 SASEGT. The CDR3 bases are TGTGCCAGCAGTGAACGCTTTCGGGGGCTCCTGAGCTCTGGAAACACCATATATTTT. This translates into CASSERFRGLLSSGNTIYF.

This CDR3 is CASSDPGQGGTGYTF. The CDR3 DNA sequence: TGTGCCAGCAGTGACCCCGGACAGGGGGGGACTGGCTACACCTTC. This chain joins TRBV2 and TRBJ1-2; 10 bases agree with TRBD1. V dropped 3 bases and J dropped 7; count of bases not matched to a gene: 8. The CDR3 has 15 residues. Germline V lookup: CDR1 SNHLY, CDR2 FYNNEI.

The count of this clone is one. V and J are TRBV10-3 and TRBJ1-1; 9 bases fit TRBD1. The CDR3 covers 16 residues. The J segment lost 0 bases and the V segment lost 4 bases, leaving 6 bases of the junction unmatched. From germline, CDR1 is ENHRY and CDR2 SYGVKD. The CDR3 DNA reads as TGTGCCATCAGTGGTTCCGGGACAGGGCTGAACACTGAAGCTTTCTTT. Its protein is CAISGSGTGLNTEAFF.